This T cell receptor (beta chain) was observed in a study of blood T cell repertoires in COVID-19 (dated by TCRdb to about 2020). Study-level background: Collaborator samples came from the United States, Italy and Spain and covered acute and convalescent phases of COVID-19. The prospective study material was composed of cDNA or gDNA derived from T cells, B-cell-depleted T cells, or PBMCs. Subjects who had been exposed to COVID-19, were actively infected with it, or had recovered from it provided the deeply sampled blood TCRbeta repertoires that made up the dataset. The repertoires were released in a freely available public database meant as a resource for research on the immune response to SARS-CoV-2. The samples were drawn from two sources: the first 160 participants of the ongoing ImmuneRACE study, and 1,200 or so subjects contributed by 6 global collaborators. Sample metadata almost always included a de-identified subject ID, COVID-19 status, age in years and sex. Where available, HLA class I and class II types were taken from metadata supplied by the sample provider and were not determined by assay-based typing. Beyond this particular receptor, the publication reports: How much clinical and demographic metadata was included differed by source and by participant, and the metadata was provided uncurated.

CDR1 and CDR2 were assigned from the germline V gene as SGHAT and FQNNGV. The V and J ends are trimmed by 5 bases and 8 bases, leaving 13 bases between them. The CDR3, cysteine through phenylalanine, is 13 amino acids long. The entry retains the CDR3 DNA only, 39 bases that are in frame from base 1. The collaborating institutions used their own protocols to collect whole blood in K2EDTA tubes. For TCRbeta analysis, collaborators shipped samples in one of three forms: frozen whole blood, isolated PBMCs, or DNA extracted from either of those sample types. The immunoSEQ Assay, a bias-controlled multiplex PCR, was used to amplify TCRbeta CDR3 regions from genomic DNA. The authors' analysis ran thus. Within the assay, amplification of reference gene primers was used to estimate how many nucleated cells each sample contained. To quantify the absolute abundance of each unique TCRbeta CDR3 rearrangement, sequence reads were collapsed and filtered. Productive Simpson clonality was computed per sample as the square root of Simpson's diversity index over productive rearrangements. The table comes from immuneACCESS by way of TCRdb, which keeps in-frame sequences with V and J called. Part of the clones is missing from these tables; in studies checked, under half for an unresolved V gene and the rest for unknown reasons. V and J calls and clone size are as listed in that table; D and trimming were resolved from the DNA. The table for this sample lists more than 45,000 clones; under 85% of them were counted only once. The ten largest clonotypes hold around 15% of the sample.

Concerning this clone: Its target antigen remains unknown. Qualities for individual bases were not recorded, and no much larger clone is one base off.

The chain employs TRBV11-2 and TRBJ1-3; no confident D gene assignment can be made. Sequencing was carried out using peripheral blood. The receptor comes from a man aged 35 to 55 with acute or convalescent COVID-19. The CDR3 protein is CASSVLTVDTIYF. The nucleotide sequence reads TGTGCCAGCAGCGTACTTACGGTGGACACCATATATTTT.